This section outlines one TCR beta chain sequence together with its context. Original data processing: Quantification of nucleated cells was approximated via reference gene primer amplification. Repertoires were generated with immunoSEQ multiplex PCR, while TCRdb's copy carries only in-frame clones and drops some. V and J calls and clone size are given by that table; D and trimming were obtained from the DNA. In the table there are some 130,000 clones, more than 75% of which are singletons. The source of the sample is a study of blood T cell repertoires in COVID-19. Background on the study: COVID-19 samples, acute and convalescent, were from the United States, Italy and Spain. Sample material is recorded as cDNA or gDNA derived from T cells, B-cell-depleted T cells, or PBMCs.

Per the germline V gene, CDR1 is MNHEY and CDR2 is SVGEGT. With 5 bases removed from V and 1 base from J, the gap between germline ends came to 12 bases. The CDR3 totals 15 residues. The clonotype was recovered from a man aged 60 to 75 who had recovered from COVID-19. Sequenced: peripheral blood. V and J are TRBV6-2 or TRBV6-3 and TRBJ1-5; D uncertain. In DNA, the CDR3 is TGTGCCAGCAGTCGCAGGTTCTCCAGCAATCAGCCCCAGCATTTT. This translates into CASSRRFSSNQPQHF.